The next 5 T cell receptor beta chains were all read from a single sample in a study of T cell changes during pregnancy in multiple sclerosis. Repertoires were generated with immunoSEQ multiplex PCR, while TCRdb's copy carries only in-frame clones and drops some. Seen here are under 150,000 clones, around 97% observed once, and the top ten hold 0.44%. This sample comprised peripheral blood, obtained after pregnancy. The source is a female donor with multiple sclerosis, enrolled in a pregnancy study.

The rearrangement uses TRBV10-3 and TRBJ2-1; tentative D call: TRBD2 (6 bases). Trimming took 10 bases from V and 11 from J, leaving 24 bases between them. CDR3 length: 14 amino acids. The germline V gene encodes CDR1 ENHRY and CDR2 SYGVKD. The CDR3 loop is CATLQETRGNQQFF. The CDR3 coding sequence is TGTGCCACGCTACAGGAGACTAGAGGGAATCAGCAGTTCTTC.

This sequence joins TRBV19 and TRBJ1-5; D ambiguous. In germline, CDR1 is LNHDA, CDR2 SQIVND (reference sequence). This CDR3 spans 12 amino acids. V was clipped by 4 bases and J by 5 bases, with 6 bases between them. The CDR3 coding sequence is TGTGCCAGTAGTAACGGGGATCAGCCCCAGCATTTT. It translates to CASSNGDQPQHF.

V is TRBV6-5 and J is TRBJ2-3; D remains unclear. The CDR3 has 11 residues. Trimming shortened V by 2 bases and J by 9 bases, and 6 bases separated the two germline ends. Germline values: CDR1 MNHEY, CDR2 SVGAGI. The DNA of the CDR3 is TGTGCCAGCAGTTACACCGGGACGCAGTATTTT. This gives the protein CASSYTGTQYF.

The rearrangement uses TRBV18 and TRBJ1-4; 10 bases align to TRBD1. Unmatched junction bases numbered 12, after V lost 2 bases and J lost 0 bases. The CDR3 is 20 amino acids. CDR1 is KGHSH, CDR2 LQKENI, per germline. DNA of the CDR3: TGTGCCAGCTCACCAACACCCTACCGGGACAGGGGATCAACTAATGAAAAACTGTTTTTT. Encoded protein: CASSPTPYRDRGSTNEKLFF.

The rearrangement uses TRBV14 and TRBJ2-3, with 11 bases identical to TRBD2. CDR1 SGHDN and CDR2 FVKESK come from the germline V gene. This CDR3 spans 16 amino acids. The trim removed 4 bases at V and 6 bases at J, leaving 9 bases unmatched. For the CDR3, the DNA is TGTGCCAGCAGCCGAAGTAGCGGGAGGGCCACCGATACGCAGTATTTT. Amino acids: CASSRSSGRATDTQYF. Filled out from reference TRBV14 and TRBJ2-3, the complete variable domain reads EAGVTQFPSHSVIEKGQTVTLRCDPISGHDNLYWYRRVMGKEIKFLLHFVKESKQDESGMPNNRFLAERTGGTYSTLKVQPAELEDSGVYFCASSRSSGRATDTQYFGPGTRLTVL.